One and the same sample provided the 25 T cell receptor beta chains below, sequenced in a study of blood T cell repertoires in COVID-19. Here immunoSEQ multiplex PCR was the method, and the copy in TCRdb shows in-frame clones only, minus some. Of under 200,000 clones in the sample, about nine tenths were seen once. The material sequenced was peripheral blood. Every receptor here comes from a woman aged 70-85 years with acute or convalescent COVID-19.

This chain uses TRBV24-1 with TRBJ2-3; 16 bases fit TRBD2. The CDR3 is 17 amino acids. The ends lost 4 bases at V and 8 bases at J; junction bases unmatched: 8. Looked up from germline, CDR1 is KGHDR and CDR2 is SFDVKD. CDR3: CATSDPGLAGGPSTQYF. CDR3 bases: TGTGCCACCAGTGACCCGGGACTAGCGGGAGGGCCGAGTACGCAGTATTTT.

The genes are TRBV5-1 and TRBJ1-6; 8 nucleotides align to TRBD1. There are 14 residues in the CDR3. J was trimmed by 8 bases and V by 4 bases; bases with no gene match: 5. In germline, CDR1 is SGHRS, CDR2 YFSETQ. The CDR3 bases are TGCGCCAGCAGCCAGGGGGCAGTTGATTCACCCCTCCACTTT. Protein sequence: CASSQGAVDSPLHF. The full variable domain, in which reference TRBV5-1 and TRBJ1-6 provide the parts outside the CDR3, is KAGVTQTPRYLIKTRGQQVTLSCSPISGHRSVSWYQQTPGQGLQFLFEYFSETQRNKGNFPGRFSGRQFSNSRSEMNVSTLELGDSALYLCASSQGAVDSPLHFGNGTRLTVT.

The genes are TRBV10-1 and TRBJ1-5, with 7 bases fitting TRBD1. V was pared by 6 bases and J by 1 base, with 6 bases of the junction left unmatched. CDR3 length: 15 residues. Germline CDR1 reads WNHNN; CDR2 reads SYGVQD (reference sequence). The chain's CDR3 is CASRRQGRSNQPQHF. The CDR3 DNA follows: TGCGCCAGCAGACGACAGGGTAGGAGCAATCAGCCCCAGCATTTT.

The rearrangement joins TRBV6-5 to TRBJ1-5; D uncertain. This CDR3 is built from 15 residues. Germline V CDR1 and CDR2: MNHEY, SVGAGI. The ends were cut back, 0 bases at V and 0 bases at J, with 6 bases in the middle. The CDR3 region is CASSYSAGSNQPQHF. Here the CDR3 DNA reads TGTGCCAGCAGTTACTCAGCCGGTAGCAATCAGCCCCAGCATTTT.

The genes are TRBV6-6 and TRBJ2-2; tentatively, D is TRBD1 (5 bases). The germline V gene has CDR1 MNHNY and CDR2 SVGAGI (reference sequence). Trimming removed 2 bases from V and 6 bases from J, with 7 bases in between. This CDR3 comprises 13 residues. In DNA form, the CDR3 reads TGTGCCAGCAGTTACCTAGGGGCCGGGGAGCTGTTTTTT. It specifies CASSYLGAGELFF.

This chain connects TRBV6-1 to TRBJ1-3, with TRBD1 matching 12 bases. Looked up from germline, CDR1 is MNHNS and CDR2 is SASEGT. The length of the CDR3 is 18 residues. Unmatched junction bases numbered 11, after V lost 4 bases and J lost 4 bases. Here the CDR3 DNA reads TGTGCCAGCAGTGTTCTCTCGGGACAGGGGGCTTCAGGAAACACCATATATTTT. This encodes CASSVLSGQGASGNTIYF.

The V and J genes are TRBV12-3 or TRBV12-4 and TRBJ2-2, with 7 bases fitting TRBD1. The CDR3 runs 13 residues. V was pared by 6 bases and J by 9 bases, with 7 bases of the junction left unmatched. CDR3 protein: CASRPTGYRELFF. The CDR3 DNA sequence: TGTGCCAGCAGACCGACAGGGTACAGGGAGCTGTTTTTT.

The chain combines TRBV28 with TRBJ2-1; 8 bases are shared with TRBD2. The ends lost 7 bases at V and 7 bases at J; junction bases unmatched: 9. The CDR3 runs to 14 residues. Germline values: CDR1 MDHEN, CDR2 SYDVKM. CDR3 bases: TGTGCCAGCAACCGGGGGGGAAGCTTTAATGAGCAGTTCTTC. Its protein product is CASNRGGSFNEQFF.

The chain employs TRBV6-1 and TRBJ2-1, with D tentatively TRBD2 (6 bases). Germline loops: CDR1 MNHNS, CDR2 SASEGT. CDR3 length: 14 amino acids. Trimming cost V 2 bases and J 4 bases, with 9 bases left between them. The chain's CDR3 is CASSELASYNEQFF. CDR3 nucleotide sequence: TGTGCCAGCAGTGAACTAGCGAGTTACAATGAGCAGTTCTTC.

V usage is TRBV11-3 and J usage is TRBJ2-2; D perhaps matches TRBD2 (6 bases). Deletions cut 1 base from V and 0 bases from J, with 18 bases between. CDR1 and CDR2 from the germline V gene are SGHNT and YENEEA. This CDR3 is 19 amino acids long. The CDR3 coding sequence is TGTGCCAGCAGCTTAGTCCGGGGAGGCACGGACGCGAACACCGGGGAGCTGTTTTTT. It yields the protein CASSLVRGGTDANTGELFF.

This chain uses TRBV27 with TRBJ1-1; weak D call: TRBD1 (5 bases). The V gene lost 2 bases and the J gene lost 1 base, with 8 bases spanning the gap. The CDR3 covers 14 residues. The germline CDR1 and CDR2 sequences are MNHEY and SMNVEV (reference sequence). In nucleotides, the CDR3 is TGTGCCAGCAGTTTACAGGGTTCGAACACTGAAGCTTTCTTT. Its protein product is CASSLQGSNTEAFF.

Remarks on this clone: Other DNA sequences from this sample encode an identical CDR3 as well. The rearrangement links TRBV2 to TRBJ1-2, with D hard to call. V was shortened by 9 bases and J by 6 bases, with 11 bases between the two germline ends. Germline CDR1 is SNHLY and CDR2 is FYNNEI. This CDR3 spans 11 amino acids. CDR3 bases: TGTGCCAGACAGTTGGGCGATGGCTACACCTTC. It yields the protein CARQLGDGYTF.

The J gene is TRBJ2-1, the V gene TRBV20-1, with D maybe TRBD2 (6 bases). Germline V CDR1 and CDR2: DFQATT, SNEGSKA (reference sequence). This CDR3 has 15 residues. V was shortened by 3 bases and J by 6 bases, with 18 bases between the two germline ends. The CDR3 DNA follows: TGCAGTGCTAGTGCGTTTGTGCGGGGACGCAATGAGCAGTTCTTC. It translates to CSASAFVRGRNEQFF.

By share, this clone ranks as medium-sized. The chain links TRBV28 to TRBJ2-1; weak D call: TRBD2 (5 bases). Germline CDR1 is MDHEN and CDR2 is SYDVKM. The CDR3 spans 14 residues. The germline V and J ends were trimmed by 8 bases and 7 bases, with 18 bases remaining between them. The DNA for the CDR3 is TGTGCCAGCTCGGGAAACGGGAACTCTAATGAGCAGTTCTTC. It encodes CASSGNGNSNEQFF.

The rearrangement links TRBV14 to TRBJ1-6; TRBD1 matches 10 bases. V lost 4 bases, J lost 6 bases, and 3 bases stayed unmatched. This CDR3 is built from 15 residues. Per germline, CDR1 SGHDN and CDR2 FVKESK. CDR3 loop: CASSPRDRGNSPLHF. The CDR3 DNA follows: TGTGCCAGCAGCCCCCGGGACAGGGGTAATTCACCCCTCCACTTT. Using reference TRBV14 and TRBJ1-6 for the parts outside the CDR3, the full variable domain is EAGVTQFPSHSVIEKGQTVTLRCDPISGHDNLYWYRRVMGKEIKFLLHFVKESKQDESGMPNNRFLAERTGGTYSTLKVQPAELEDSGVYFCASSPRDRGNSPLHFGNGTRLTVT.

This chain connects TRBV2 to TRBJ1-1; D uncertain. In germline, CDR1 is SNHLY, CDR2 FYNNEI. The V end lost 4 bases, the J end lost 1 base, and 7 bases lay between the germline ends. The CDR3 totals 13 residues. The chain's CDR3 is CASSVQQNTEAFF. The DNA of the CDR3 is TGTGCCAGCAGTGTACAGCAGAACACTGAAGCTTTCTTT.

The chain has TRBV7-7 and TRBJ2-1, with 9 nucleotides matching TRBD2. Losses at the gene ends were 5 bases for V and 8 bases for J; bases not matched to a gene: 16. This CDR3 is built from 17 residues. Germline CDR1 and CDR2: SSHAT and FNYEAQ (reference sequence). This chain's CDR3 is CASSPTGVSGSFDEQFF. The DNA for the CDR3 is TGTGCCAGCAGCCCAACGGGTGTTAGCGGGAGTTTCGATGAGCAGTTCTTC.

The chain recombines TRBV5-5 with TRBJ1-5, with 12 bases matching TRBD1. This CDR3 is built from 16 residues. Trimming cost V 4 bases and J 2 bases; bases outside gene matches: 4. Germline CDR1 SGHKS, CDR2 YYEKEE (reference sequence). Here the CDR3 reads CASSPGTGGGNQPQHF. The CDR3 DNA reads as TGTGCCAGCAGCCCCGGGACAGGGGGCGGCAATCAGCCCCAGCATTTT.

This clone has only a few counts. The chain recombines TRBV7-9 with TRBJ2-3; no reliable D call. CDR1 and CDR2 from the germline V gene are SEHNR and FQNEAQ (reference sequence). The V and J ends lost 0 bases and 0 bases respectively, with 7 bases between them. This CDR3 contains 15 residues. The CDR3 protein is CASSLASVSTDTQYF. The CDR3, as DNA: TGTGCCAGCAGCTTAGCTAGTGTGAGCACAGATACGCAGTATTTT. Full variable domain (remainder filled in from reference TRBV7-9 and TRBJ2-3): DTGVSQNPRHKITKRGQNVTFRCDPISEHNRLYWYRQTLGQGPEFLTYFQNEAQLEKSRLLSDRFSAERPKGSFSTLEIQRTEQGDSAMYLCASSLASVSTDTQYFGPGTRLTVL.

This clone has only one observation. Sequence at one end of the junction differs from germline and may be a read error. The chain employs TRBV2 and TRBJ1-5; TRBD1 is a possible D gene (6 bases). CDR3 length: 14 residues. Germline CDR1 is SNHLY and CDR2 is FYNNEI. This CDR3 reads CASNEARGAQPQHF. In DNA, the CDR3 is TGTGCCAGCAATGAAGCGCGGGGGGCCCAGCCCCAGCATTTT.

J is TRBJ2-7 and V is TRBV27; 7 positions match TRBD2. In germline, CDR1 is MNHEY, CDR2 SMNVEV (reference sequence). CDR3 length equals 15 residues. The V segment lost 6 bases and the J segment 2 bases; nucleotides outside the gene matches: 10. CDR3 DNA sequence: TGTGCCAGCAGATCATCCAGGCTAGCGGCCTACGAGCAGTACTTC. Translating gives CASRSSRLAAYEQYF.

This clone was seen a handful of times. The germline gene is not matched at one end of the junction; a read error may be the cause. The J gene is TRBJ2-1, the V gene TRBV29-1, with 7 bases aligning to TRBD2. CDR1 and CDR2 from the germline V gene are SQVTM and ANQGSEA. CDR3 length equals 14 residues. CDR3 protein: CSVEGRVSYNEQFF. The CDR3 DNA reads as TGCAGCGTGGAAGGGAGGGTCTCCTACAATGAGCAGTTCTTC.

The rearrangement uses TRBV11-3 and TRBJ2-1; D may be TRBD1 (6 bases). Trimming shortened V by 6 bases and J by 3 bases, and 15 bases separated the two germline ends. The length of the CDR3 is 15 residues. Germline V gene data show CDR1 as SGHNT and CDR2 as YENEEA. The DNA for the CDR3 is TGTGCCAGCAGTCCACGGACAGATTACTACAATGAGCAGTTCTTC. Translated, it gives CASSPRTDYYNEQFF.

The chain links TRBV19 to TRBJ2-1, with D possibly being TRBD1 (6 bases). Trimming left V 6 bases short and J 0 bases short, with 12 bases between. CDR1 and CDR2 from the germline V gene are LNHDA and SQIVND (reference sequence). The CDR3 is 15 amino acids. Written as DNA, the CDR3 is TGTGCCAGTAGGACAGGCCTCTACTCCTACAATGAGCAGTTCTTC. Translation: CASRTGLYSYNEQFF.

The J gene is TRBJ2-1, the V gene TRBV5-8, with 11 bases matching TRBD1. Germline assignment: CDR1 SGHTS and CDR2 YDEGEE. The CDR3 consists of 16 residues. V dropped 0 bases and J dropped 16; count of bases not matched to a gene: 15. CDR3 bases: TGTGCCAGCAGCTTGGCACTCGGACAGGGGGCTTTATTTGGCTTCTTC. Protein: CASSLALGQGALFGFF.